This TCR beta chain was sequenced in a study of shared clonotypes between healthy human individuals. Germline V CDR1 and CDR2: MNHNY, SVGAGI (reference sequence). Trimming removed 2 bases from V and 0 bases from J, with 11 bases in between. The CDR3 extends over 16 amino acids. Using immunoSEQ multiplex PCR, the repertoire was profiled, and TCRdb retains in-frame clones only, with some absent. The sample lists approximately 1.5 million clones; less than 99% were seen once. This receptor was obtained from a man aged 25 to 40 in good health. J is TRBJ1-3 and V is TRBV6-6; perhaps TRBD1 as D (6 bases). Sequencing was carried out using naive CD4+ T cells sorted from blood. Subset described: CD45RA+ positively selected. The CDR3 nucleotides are TGTGCCAGCAGTTACACTGGACAGAACTCTGGAAACACCATATATTTT. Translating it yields CASSYTGQNSGNTIYF.